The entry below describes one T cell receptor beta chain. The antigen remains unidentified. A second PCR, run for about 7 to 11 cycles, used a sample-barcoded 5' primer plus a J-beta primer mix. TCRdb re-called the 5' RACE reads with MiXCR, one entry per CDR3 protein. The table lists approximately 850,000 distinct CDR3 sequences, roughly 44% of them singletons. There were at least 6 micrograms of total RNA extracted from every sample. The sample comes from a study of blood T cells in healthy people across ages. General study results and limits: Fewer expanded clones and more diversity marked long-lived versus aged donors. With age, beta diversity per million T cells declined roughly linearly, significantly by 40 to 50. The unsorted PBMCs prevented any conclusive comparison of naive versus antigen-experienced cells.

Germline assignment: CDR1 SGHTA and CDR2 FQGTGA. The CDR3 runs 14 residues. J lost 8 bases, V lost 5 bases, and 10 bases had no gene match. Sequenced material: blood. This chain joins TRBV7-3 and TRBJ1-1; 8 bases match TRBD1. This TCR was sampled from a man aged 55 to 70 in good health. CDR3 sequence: CASSQGTGTGEAFF. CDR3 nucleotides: TGTGCCAGCAGCCAGGGGACAGGCACTGGGGAAGCTTTCTTT.